This TCR beta chain appears in the sequencing data of a study of blood T cells in healthy people across ages. Extracted total RNA amounted to at least 5.5 micrograms for each sample. The CDR3 spans 14 residues. Germline values: CDR1 LNHDA, CDR2 SQIVND (reference sequence). The use of a sample-barcoded 5' primer and a J-beta primer mix characterized a second PCR of roughly 7 to 12 cycles. TCRdb passed the 5' RACE reads through MiXCR, listing each CDR3 protein once. Found here are 850,000 to 1,100,000 distinct CDR3 sequences, more than 30% of them singletons; the top ten hold around 13%. Study results and limitations: It was not known whether donors were CMV positive (a possible confounder of expanded clonotype changes). The authors considered diversity estimates from one million T cells to be underestimates.

On this clonotype itself: Antigen unknown.

The source material was blood. The chain couples TRBV19 to TRBJ2-5; 10 positions agree with TRBD2. The J call may be mistaken, given a closer DNA end match to TRBJ2-7. This TCR came from a young man in good health. The CDR3 region is CASATSGESNEQYF. The CDR3 DNA follows: TGTGCCAGTGCAACTAGCGGGGAGTCTAACGAGCAGTACTTC.